Listed below are T cell receptor beta chains from one sample, sequenced in a study of shared clonotypes between healthy human individuals. The table came from immunoSEQ multiplex PCR; TCRdb's copy has only in-frame clones and leaves some out. Counted here are roughly 2,500,000 clones, approximately 93% occurring once; the ten biggest clones make up around 0.4%. The material sequenced was naive CD4+ T cells from PBMCs. The origin of the receptors is a man younger than 35 in good health. Some clones in this sample may be carry-over from other donors' samples. Both conserved end residues are part of each CDR3. Each record gives: V gene, D gene, clone size, J gene, CDR3 protein, CDR3 DNA. The D gene is left open where the match is weak. Clone size is stated in some rows and not others, as once, few, many or a class when expanded.

TRBV9	NA	NA	TRBJ2-1	CASSVDGSGYNEQFF	TGTGCCAGCAGCGTAGACGGTAGCGGCTACAATGAGCAGTTCTTC
TRBV4-2	NA	NA	TRBJ2-1	CASSQDLGVNEQFF	TGTGCCAGCAGCCAAGATCTTGGGGTCAATGAGCAGTTCTTC
TRBV7-9	NA	few	TRBJ1-3	CASSSTRNSGNTIYF	TGTGCCAGCAGCTCCACACGGAACTCTGGAAACACCATATATTTT
TRBV18	NA	NA	TRBJ2-7	CASSPATRAPSYEQYF	TGTGCCAGCTCACCAGCTACGCGGGCCCCTTCCTACGAGCAGTACTTC
TRBV9	NA	NA	TRBJ2-1	CASSVTSGQYNEQFF	TGTGCCAGCAGCGTAACAAGCGGGCAATACAATGAGCAGTTCTTC
TRBV6-5	NA	NA	TRBJ1-2	CASRKDGLNYGYTF	TGTGCCAGCAGGAAGGACGGACTAAACTATGGCTACACCTTC
TRBV14	TRBD1	NA	TRBJ1-1	CASTGQANTEAFF	TGTGCCAGCACCGGACAGGCGAACACTGAAGCTTTCTTT
TRBV7-6	NA	NA	TRBJ2-3	CASSLGSGTDTQYF	TGTGCCAGCAGCTTGGGATCCGGCACAGATACGCAGTATTTT
TRBV28	NA	NA	TRBJ2-5	CASSSPAKEETQYF	TGTGCCAGCAGCTCGCCCGCCAAGGAAGAGACCCAGTACTTC
TRBV28	NA	NA	TRBJ1-5	CASSLKGSGFHQPQHF	TGTGCCAGCAGTTTGAAAGGATCGGGGTTTCATCAGCCCCAGCATTTT
TRBV15	NA	NA	TRBJ1-2	CATSRDVTGGYGYTF	TGTGCCACCAGCAGAGACGTAACGGGGGGTTATGGCTACACCTTC
TRBV6-4	NA	NA	TRBJ1-1	CASSASMNTEAFF	TGTGCCAGCAGTGCGTCGATGAACACTGAAGCTTTCTTT
TRBV18	TRBD2	NA	TRBJ2-2	CASSPERLAGIGGELFF	TGTGCCAGCTCACCAGAAAGACTAGCGGGAATCGGCGGGGAGCTGTTTTTT
TRBV7-9	TRBD2	NA	TRBJ2-3	CASSLWGLGRFSTDTQYF	TGTGCCAGCAGCTTATGGGGACTAGGACGGTTTAGCACAGATACGCAGTATTTT
TRBV4-1	NA	NA	TRBJ1-2	CASSQDSPGYYGYTF	TGCGCCAGCAGCCAAGATTCACCGGGTTACTATGGCTACACCTTC
TRBV6-1	NA	once	TRBJ2-7	CASSVVGGGLTYEQYF	TGTGCCAGCAGTGTGGTCGGTGGCGGGCTTACCTACGAGCAGTACTTC
TRBV5-5	NA	NA	TRBJ2-7	CASSFPGQRSYEQYF	TGTGCCAGCAGCTTCCCAGGGCAGAGATCCTACGAGCAGTACTTC
TRBV4-3	NA	NA	TRBJ2-5	CASSQDWGRSGQTQYF	TGCGCCAGCAGCCAAGATTGGGGGCGATCTGGTCAGACCCAGTACTTC
TRBV11-2	TRBD1	NA	TRBJ2-6	CASSLVGTGRSGANVLTF	TGTGCCAGCAGCTTAGTCGGGACAGGGAGATCGGGGGCCAACGTCCTGACTTTC
TRBV5-1	NA	NA	TRBJ2-1	CASSLDPLSSYNEQFF	TGCGCCAGCAGCTTGGACCCGTTAAGCTCCTACAATGAGCAGTTCTTC
TRBV4-1	NA	NA	TRBJ2-3	CASSRLKQGSADTQYF	TGCGCCAGCAGCCGACTAAAACAGGGCTCGGCAGATACGCAGTATTTT
TRBV29-1	NA	once	TRBJ2-5	CSVERGPGTQYF	TGCAGCGTTGAACGGGGCCCAGGGACCCAGTACTTC
TRBV11-3	NA	NA	TRBJ1-2	CASSFNRADYTF	TGTGCCAGCAGCTTCAACAGAGCCGACTACACCTTC
TRBV5-1	NA	NA	TRBJ2-7	CASSLEVGRLREQYF	TGCGCCAGCAGCTTGGAGGTGGGACGGCTTAGAGAGCAGTACTTC
TRBV7-9	TRBD2	NA	TRBJ2-1	CASRRTSGSTNEQFF	TGTGCCAGCAGGCGGACTAGCGGGAGTACGAATGAGCAGTTCTTC
TRBV28	NA	NA	TRBJ1-3	CASTLLTGMPGNTIYF	TGTGCCAGCACCCTCCTTACAGGGATGCCCGGAAACACCATATATTTT
TRBV4-1	TRBD2	NA	TRBJ2-7	CASSQEGLAVYEQYF	TGCGCCAGCAGCCAGGAGGGACTAGCGGTCTACGAGCAGTACTTC
TRBV28	TRBD1	NA	TRBJ1-5	CASSPTGTGDNQPQHF	TGTGCCAGCAGTCCTACCGGGACAGGGGACAATCAGCCCCAGCATTTT
TRBV7-2	NA	NA	TRBJ2-1	CASSLKRASVNYNEQFF	TGTGCCAGCAGCTTAAAGAGGGCTAGCGTAAACTACAATGAGCAGTTCTTC
TRBV4-3	TRBD1	NA	TRBJ1-5	CASSQDRTGSNQPQHF	TGCGCCAGCAGCCAGGACCGGACAGGCAGCAATCAGCCCCAGCATTTT
TRBV29-1	NA	NA	TRBJ1-4	CSVKDRFFNEKLFF	TGCAGCGTCAAAGACAGGTTTTTTAATGAAAAACTGTTTTTT
TRBV25-1	NA	NA	TRBJ1-1	CASSDLGGGPEAFF	TGTGCCAGCAGTGACCTCGGGGGAGGACCTGAAGCTTTCTTT
TRBV28	TRBD1	NA	TRBJ1-4	CASRFDRVGEKLFF	TGTGCCAGCAGATTTGACAGGGTTGGTGAAAAACTGTTTTTT
TRBV9	NA	NA	TRBJ1-1	CASSVAMNTEAFF	TGTGCCAGCAGCGTAGCCATGAACACTGAAGCTTTCTTT
TRBV28	NA	NA	TRBJ2-5	CASSLIWLDGQETQYF	TGTGCCAGCAGTTTGATTTGGCTGGACGGCCAAGAGACCCAGTACTTC